A selection of T cell receptor beta chains follows, all from one sample in a study of OX40 agonist ivuxolimab in advanced cancers. TCRdb's copy holds only in-frame clones and misses some; the assay was immunoSEQ multiplex PCR. Of over 45,000 clones in the sample, approximately 90% were seen once. The starting material was CD4+ or CD8+ T cells sorted from blood, obtained in a trial of the OX40 agonist ivuxolimab. Source of these receptors: an adult with an advanced solid tumor such as melanoma, head and neck, liver or kidney cancer. The CDR3 runs from the conserved cysteine through the conserved F or W. The order of the fields is clone size, V gene, J gene, D gene, CDR3 protein, CDR3 DNA. A D gene is named only where the DNA matches it firmly. Rows may omit the clone size; those that give it use once, few, many or a size class.

clone_size: -; v_call: TRBV19; j_call: TRBJ2-2; d_call: -; cdr3_aa: CASISGVGTGELFF; cdr3_nt: TGTGCCAGTATATCGGGGGTTGGGACCGGGGAGCTGTTTTTT
clone_size: -; v_call: TRBV5-4; j_call: TRBJ1-1; d_call: TRBD1; cdr3_aa: CASSSTGGTEAFF; cdr3_nt: TGTGCCAGCAGCTCAACAGGGGGCACTGAAGCTTTCTTT
clone_size: -; v_call: TRBV7-3; j_call: TRBJ2-1; d_call: TRBD2; cdr3_aa: CASSLAGSSYNEQFF; cdr3_nt: TGTGCCAGCAGCCTAGCGGGTAGCTCCTACAATGAGCAGTTCTTC
clone_size: -; v_call: TRBV11-2; j_call: TRBJ2-1; d_call: -; cdr3_aa: CASSLSPSNEQFF; cdr3_nt: TGTGCCAGCAGCTTATCCCCTAGCAATGAGCAGTTCTTC
clone_size: few; v_call: TRBV7-9; j_call: TRBJ2-7; d_call: -; cdr3_aa: CASSSSSGTDGSHEQYF; cdr3_nt: TGTGCCAGCAGCTCTTCCTCCGGGACGGATGGGTCCCACGAGCAGTACTTC
clone_size: -; v_call: TRBV5-4; j_call: TRBJ2-7; d_call: TRBD2; cdr3_aa: CASRVSGGAGYEQYF; cdr3_nt: TGTGCCAGCAGAGTTAGCGGGGGGGCCGGTTACGAGCAGTACTTC
clone_size: -; v_call: TRBV11-2; j_call: TRBJ1-5; d_call: -; cdr3_aa: CASSLGGADNQPQHF; cdr3_nt: TGTGCCAGCAGCTTAGGAGGAGCAGACAATCAGCCCCAGCATTTT
clone_size: -; v_call: TRBV2; j_call: TRBJ1-1; d_call: -; cdr3_aa: CASSDPRPGENTEAFF; cdr3_nt: TGTGCCAGCAGTGACCCTCGACCGGGGGAGAACACTGAAGCTTTCTTT
clone_size: -; v_call: TRBV27; j_call: TRBJ1-2; d_call: -; cdr3_aa: CASSFGAREGYTF; cdr3_nt: TGTGCCAGCAGTTTCGGGGCGCGCGAGGGCTACACCTTC
clone_size: -; v_call: TRBV28; j_call: TRBJ1-5; d_call: -; cdr3_aa: CASSLVRFNQPQHF; cdr3_nt: TGTGCCAGCAGTTTGGTAAGGTTTAATCAGCCCCAGCATTTT
clone_size: -; v_call: TRBV7-9; j_call: TRBJ2-2; d_call: -; cdr3_aa: CASSFSLPGSNTGELFF; cdr3_nt: TGTGCCAGCAGCTTTTCTCTCCCCGGGTCGAACACCGGGGAGCTGTTTTTT
clone_size: -; v_call: TRBV30; j_call: TRBJ2-3; d_call: TRBD1; cdr3_aa: CAGRGSSGTGADTQYF; cdr3_nt: TGTGCCGGTCGGGGTTCGTCCGGGACAGGGGCCGATACGCAGTATTTT
clone_size: -; v_call: TRBV5-1; j_call: TRBJ2-7; d_call: -; cdr3_aa: CASSFDSAYEQYF; cdr3_nt: TGCGCCAGCAGCTTTGACAGTGCCTACGAGCAGTACTTC
clone_size: -; v_call: TRBV30; j_call: TRBJ2-1; d_call: -; cdr3_aa: CAWSQQNNEQFF; cdr3_nt: TGTGCCTGGAGTCAACAAAACAATGAGCAGTTCTTC
clone_size: -; v_call: TRBV6-1; j_call: TRBJ1-3; d_call: TRBD1; cdr3_aa: CAITDRASGNTIYF; cdr3_nt: TGTGCCATTACGGACAGGGCATCTGGAAACACCATATATTTT
clone_size: -; v_call: TRBV7-9; j_call: TRBJ1-4; d_call: TRBD1; cdr3_aa: CASSPPTGETNEKLFF; cdr3_nt: TGTGCCAGCAGCCCTCCAACAGGGGAGACTAATGAAAAACTGTTTTTT
clone_size: -; v_call: TRBV4-2; j_call: TRBJ2-7; d_call: -; cdr3_aa: CASSQEKGPHSYEQYF; cdr3_nt: TGTGCCAGCAGCCAGGAAAAGGGACCCCACTCCTACGAGCAGTACTTC
clone_size: few; v_call: TRBV6-5; j_call: TRBJ2-7; d_call: TRBD2; cdr3_aa: CASSYGLAGDEQYF; cdr3_nt: TGTGCCAGCAGTTACGGGCTAGCGGGAGACGAGCAGTACTTC
clone_size: -; v_call: TRBV19; j_call: TRBJ1-4; d_call: TRBD1; cdr3_aa: CASSLTGTDEKLFF; cdr3_nt: TGTGCCAGTAGCCTGACAGGGACCGATGAAAAACTGTTTTTT
clone_size: once; v_call: TRBV11-2; j_call: TRBJ1-2; d_call: TRBD1; cdr3_aa: CASSFPTGGANYGYTF; cdr3_nt: TGTGCCAGCAGCTTTCCTACAGGGGGAGCAAACTATGGCTACACCTTC
clone_size: -; v_call: TRBV28; j_call: TRBJ2-3; d_call: -; cdr3_aa: CASSLIKDTQYF; cdr3_nt: TGTGCCAGCAGTCTGATTAAAGATACGCAGTATTTT
clone_size: -; v_call: TRBV5-4; j_call: TRBJ2-3; d_call: TRBD1; cdr3_aa: CASAMGDRATDTQYF; cdr3_nt: TGTGCCAGCGCAATGGGGGACAGGGCCACAGATACGCAGTATTTT
clone_size: -; v_call: TRBV18; j_call: TRBJ1-6; d_call: -; cdr3_aa: CASSPNESPLHF; cdr3_nt: TGTGCCAGCTCACCAAACGAATCACCCCTCCACTTT
clone_size: -; v_call: TRBV28; j_call: TRBJ2-4; d_call: -; cdr3_aa: CASTWGAEILAKNIQYF; cdr3_nt: TGTGCCAGCACATGGGGGGCGGAGATACTAGCCAAAAACATTCAGTACTTC
clone_size: few; v_call: TRBV11-2; j_call: TRBJ1-1; d_call: TRBD1; cdr3_aa: CASSWGTGNEAFF; cdr3_nt: TGTGCCAGCAGCTGGGGGACAGGGAATGAAGCTTTCTTT
clone_size: -; v_call: TRBV19; j_call: TRBJ1-5; d_call: -; cdr3_aa: CASTPGGLNQPQHF; cdr3_nt: TGTGCCAGCACCCCCGGGGGTCTCAATCAGCCCCAGCATTTT
clone_size: -; v_call: TRBV5-8; j_call: TRBJ1-1; d_call: TRBD1; cdr3_aa: CASSLRRGRVEAFF; cdr3_nt: TGTGCCAGCAGCTTGAGGAGGGGGCGCGTTGAAGCTTTCTTT
clone_size: once; v_call: TRBV28; j_call: TRBJ2-3; d_call: TRBD2; cdr3_aa: CASRLPSGRTLNSTDTQYF; cdr3_nt: TGTGCCAGCAGACTTCCTAGCGGGAGGACCCTAAACAGCACAGATACGCAGTATTTT
clone_size: -; v_call: TRBV5-4; j_call: TRBJ1-3; d_call: TRBD1; cdr3_aa: CASSLEQGNTIYF; cdr3_nt: TGTGCCAGCAGCTTGGAACAGGGGAACACCATATATTTT